This T cell receptor (beta chain) was recovered during a study of T cell responses to AZD1222 COVID-19 vaccine. CDR1 and CDR2 (germline): SGHTA, FQGTGA. V shed 3 bases, J shed 6 bases, and the junction held 5 bases outside the gene matches. CDR3 length: 13 amino acids. Clones were sequenced by immunoSEQ multiplex PCR, and TCRdb holds only the in-frame ones, with some missing. The data hold 150,000 to 190,000 clones, with approximately 91% observed a single time. The sequence derives from an adult who had recovered from COVID-19. The rearrangement links TRBV7-3 to TRBJ2-7; 7 nucleotides agree with TRBD2. The material sequenced was peripheral blood, taken after recovery from COVID-19. CDR3 sequence reads: CASSFAGDGEQYF. The CDR3 bases are TGTGCCAGCAGCTTCGCGGGAGATGGCGAGCAGTACTTC.